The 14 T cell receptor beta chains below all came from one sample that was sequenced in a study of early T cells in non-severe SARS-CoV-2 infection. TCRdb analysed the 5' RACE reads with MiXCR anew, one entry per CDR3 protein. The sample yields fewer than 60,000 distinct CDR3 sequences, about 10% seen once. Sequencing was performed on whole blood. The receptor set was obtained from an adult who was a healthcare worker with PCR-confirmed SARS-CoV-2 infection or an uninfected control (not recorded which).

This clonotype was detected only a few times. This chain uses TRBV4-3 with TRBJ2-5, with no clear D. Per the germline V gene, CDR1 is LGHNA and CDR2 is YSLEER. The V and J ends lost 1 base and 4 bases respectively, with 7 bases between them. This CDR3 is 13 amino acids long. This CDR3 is CASSQGNGETQYF. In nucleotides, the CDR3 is TGCGCCAGCAGCCAAGGTAACGGAGAGACCCAGTACTTC.

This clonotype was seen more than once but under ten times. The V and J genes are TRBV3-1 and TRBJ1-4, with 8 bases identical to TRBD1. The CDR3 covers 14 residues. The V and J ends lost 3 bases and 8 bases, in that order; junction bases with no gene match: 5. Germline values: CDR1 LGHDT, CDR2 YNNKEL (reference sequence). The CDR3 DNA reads TGTGCCAGCAGCCAGCGGGGACAGGCAGAAAAACTGTTTTTT. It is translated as CASSQRGQAEKLFF. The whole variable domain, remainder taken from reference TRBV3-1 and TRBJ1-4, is DTAVSQTPKYLVTQMGNDKSIKCEQNLGHDTMYWYKQDSKKFLKIMFSYNNKELIINETVPNRFSPKSPDKAHLNLHINSLELGDSAVYFCASSQRGQAEKLFFGSGTQLSVL.

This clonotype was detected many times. CDR3 DNA sequence: TGTGCCAGCAGCTCACGTACAGGGAGTTACAATGAGCAGTTCTTC. It yields the protein CASSSRTGSYNEQFF. The chain is built from TRBV7-9 and TRBJ2-1; the D gene is possibly TRBD1 (6 bases). This CDR3 is 15 amino acids long. The V end lost 4 bases, the J end lost 4 bases, and 14 bases lay between the germline ends. Per the germline V gene, CDR1 is SEHNR and CDR2 is FQNEAQ (reference sequence).

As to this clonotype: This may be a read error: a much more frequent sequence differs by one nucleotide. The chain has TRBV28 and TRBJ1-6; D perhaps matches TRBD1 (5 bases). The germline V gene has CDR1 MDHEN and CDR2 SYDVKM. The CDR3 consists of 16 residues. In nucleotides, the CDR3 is TGTGTCAGCACCTCTATCCAGGGCTCCTATAATTCACCCCTCCACTTT. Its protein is CVSTSIQGSYNSPLHF.

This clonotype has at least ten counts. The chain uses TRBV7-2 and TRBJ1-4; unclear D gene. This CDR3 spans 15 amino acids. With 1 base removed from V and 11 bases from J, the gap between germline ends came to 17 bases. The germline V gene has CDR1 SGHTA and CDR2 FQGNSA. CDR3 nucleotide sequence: TGTGCCAGCAGCTTAGGGCAGGCGGGATTTGAGAAACTGTTTTTT. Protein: CASSLGQAGFEKLFF.

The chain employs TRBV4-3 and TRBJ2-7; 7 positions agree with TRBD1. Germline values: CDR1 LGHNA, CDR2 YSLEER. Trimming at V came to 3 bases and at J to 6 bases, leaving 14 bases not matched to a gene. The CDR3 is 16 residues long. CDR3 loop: CASSQHSGYRGAEQYF. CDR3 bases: TGCGCCAGCAGCCAGCACAGCGGCTACAGGGGCGCCGAGCAGTACTTC.

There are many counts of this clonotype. In DNA, the CDR3 is TGCAGCGCCAGGACAGGTGGGAACACCGGGGAGCTGTTTTTT. Translation gives CSARTGGNTGELFF. The chain is built from TRBV29-1 and TRBJ2-2; 7 bases line up with TRBD1. CDR3 length: 14 residues. Germline-derived CDR1 and CDR2 are SQVTM and ANQGSEA. Trimming took 7 bases from V and 1 from J; bases not matched to a gene: 6.

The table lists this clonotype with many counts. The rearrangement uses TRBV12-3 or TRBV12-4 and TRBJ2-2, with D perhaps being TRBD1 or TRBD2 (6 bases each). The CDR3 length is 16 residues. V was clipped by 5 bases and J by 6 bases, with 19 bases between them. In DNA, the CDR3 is TGTGCCAGCAGTAAGGGGGGCAATACGCGCGCCGGGGAGCTGTTTTTT. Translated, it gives CASSKGGNTRAGELFF.

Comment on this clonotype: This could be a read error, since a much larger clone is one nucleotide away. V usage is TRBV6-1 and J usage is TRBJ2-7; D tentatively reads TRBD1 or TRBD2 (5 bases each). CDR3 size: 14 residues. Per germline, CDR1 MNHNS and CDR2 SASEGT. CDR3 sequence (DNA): TGTGCCAGAAGTGAACCCGGGACGGGCTACGAGCAGTACTTC. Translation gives CARSEPGTGYEQYF.

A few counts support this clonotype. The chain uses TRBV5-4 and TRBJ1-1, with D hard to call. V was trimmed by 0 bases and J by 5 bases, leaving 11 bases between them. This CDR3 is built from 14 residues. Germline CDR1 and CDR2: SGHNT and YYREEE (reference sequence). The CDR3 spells CASSLEGGSTEAFF. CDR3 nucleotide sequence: TGTGCCAGCAGCTTGGAAGGTGGGAGTACTGAAGCTTTCTTT.

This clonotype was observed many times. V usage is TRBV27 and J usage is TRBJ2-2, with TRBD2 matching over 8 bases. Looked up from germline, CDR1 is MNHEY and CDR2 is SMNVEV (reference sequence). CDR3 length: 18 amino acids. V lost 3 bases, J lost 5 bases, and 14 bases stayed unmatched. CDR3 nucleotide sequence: TGTGCCAGCAGTTTCTTTTCGGCGGGAGGAGGGATTACCGGGGAGCTGTTTTTT. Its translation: CASSFFSAGGGITGELFF.

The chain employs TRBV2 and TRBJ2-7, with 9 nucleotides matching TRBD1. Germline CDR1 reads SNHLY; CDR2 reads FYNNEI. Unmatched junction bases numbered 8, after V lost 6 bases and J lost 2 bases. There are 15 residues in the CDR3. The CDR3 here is CASSVGDRDPYEQYF. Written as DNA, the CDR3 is TGTGCCAGCAGCGTGGGGGACAGGGACCCCTACGAGCAGTACTTC.

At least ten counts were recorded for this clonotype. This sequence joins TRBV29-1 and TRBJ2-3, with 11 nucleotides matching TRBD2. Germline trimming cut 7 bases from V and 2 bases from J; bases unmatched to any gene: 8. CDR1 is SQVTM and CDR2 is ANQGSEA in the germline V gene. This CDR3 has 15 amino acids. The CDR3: CSAETSGSDTDTQYF. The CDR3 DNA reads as TGCAGCGCCGAAACTAGCGGGAGTGACACAGATACGCAGTATTTT.

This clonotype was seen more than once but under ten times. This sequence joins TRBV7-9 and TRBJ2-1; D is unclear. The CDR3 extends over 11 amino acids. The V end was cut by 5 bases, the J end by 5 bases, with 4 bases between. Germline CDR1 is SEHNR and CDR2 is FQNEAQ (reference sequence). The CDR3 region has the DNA TGTGCCAGCAGCAAGAACAATGAGCAGTTCTTC. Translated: CASSKNNEQFF.